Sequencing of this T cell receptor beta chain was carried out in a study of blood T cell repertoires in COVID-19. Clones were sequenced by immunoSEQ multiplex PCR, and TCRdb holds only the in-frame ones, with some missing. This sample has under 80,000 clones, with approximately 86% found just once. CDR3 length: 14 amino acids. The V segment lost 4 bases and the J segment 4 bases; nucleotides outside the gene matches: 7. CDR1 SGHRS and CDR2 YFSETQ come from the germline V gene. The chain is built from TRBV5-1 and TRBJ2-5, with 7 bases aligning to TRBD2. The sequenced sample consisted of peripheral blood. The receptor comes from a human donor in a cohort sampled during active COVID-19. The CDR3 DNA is TGCGCCAGCAGCGACACTAGCGAAATAGAGACCCAGTACTTC. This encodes CASSDTSEIETQYF.